The 12 T cell receptor beta chains below come from one sample, sequenced in a study of response to subunit inactivated influenza vaccine. TCRdb re-called the RT-PCR reads with MiXCR, one entry per CDR3 protein. Of hundreds of thousands of distinct CDR3 sequences in the sample, roughly 25% were seen once. Material: CD4+ T cells sorted from PBMCs, obtained roughly 5 days after vaccination. The receptors shown here come from a man aged 50 to 59 who received an inactivated influenza vaccine.

This clonotype was found a few times. The V and J genes are TRBV7-2 and TRBJ1-3, with a possible D match to TRBD1 (5 bases). The CDR3 is made up of 14 amino acids. In germline, CDR1 is SGHTA, CDR2 FQGNSA. V was cut by 6 bases and J by 0 bases, with 9 bases left in between. The CDR3 bases are TGTGCCAGCAGACGACAGAGCTCTGGAAACACCATATATTTT. Its translation is CASRRQSSGNTIYF.

The CDR3 coding sequence is TGTGCCAGCAGCCTCAGGGTATGGAATGAGCAGTTCTTC. Translated, it gives CASSLRVWNEQFF. The chain recombines TRBV12-3 or TRBV12-4 with TRBJ2-1; perhaps TRBD1 as D (5 bases). This CDR3 has 13 amino acids. Deletions cut 6 bases from V and 7 bases from J, with 13 bases between.

The table lists this clonotype with a few counts. The chain recombines TRBV7-2 with TRBJ2-5; 9 bases fit TRBD2. V dropped 7 bases and J dropped 3; count of bases not matched to a gene: 12. From germline, CDR1 is SGHTA and CDR2 FQGNSA. The length of the CDR3 is 16 residues. The CDR3 bases are TGTGCCAGCACCTCCAGGTTAGCGGGAGCCAAAGAGACCCAGTACTTC. Translating it yields CASTSRLAGAKETQYF.

This sequence joins TRBV7-9 and TRBJ2-5, with 8 bases fitting TRBD2. Germline V CDR1 and CDR2: SEHNR, FQNEAQ (reference sequence). CDR3 length equals 16 residues. After removal of 4 bases from V and 5 bases from J, the junction contained 12 bases not matched to a gene. The CDR3 nucleotides read TGTGCCAGCAGCTCCCGGTGGAGCGGGGGCCAGGAGACCCAGTACTTC. Amino acids: CASSSRWSGGQETQYF.

The chain uses TRBV7-9 and TRBJ1-4; TRBD1 agrees at 9 bases. V lost 3 bases and J lost 7; bases outside the gene matches: 9. Germline CDR1 SEHNR, CDR2 FQNEAQ (reference sequence). The CDR3 runs 16 residues. The CDR3 sequence: CASSLGTGISTEKLFF. The CDR3 coding sequence is TGTGCCAGCAGCTTGGGGACAGGGATATCGACTGAAAAACTGTTTTTT.

This chain uses TRBV7-2 with TRBJ2-1; possible D gene TRBD1, 5 bases. This CDR3 comprises 14 residues. The V gene lost 2 bases and the J gene lost 10 bases, with 15 bases spanning the gap. Germline V CDR1 and CDR2: SGHTA, FQGNSA. CDR3 sequence reads: CASSLNVGADEQFF. The CDR3 region has the DNA TGTGCCAGCAGCTTAAACGTAGGGGCCGACGAGCAGTTCTTC.

This clonotype has a handful of counts. The gene calls are TRBV5-1 and TRBJ1-4; D is unresolved. The length of the CDR3 is 15 residues. Germline V gene sequence: CDR1 SGHRS, CDR2 YFSETQ. V lost 2 bases and J 0 bases, leaving 8 bases between the germline ends. The CDR3 region is CASSFEWATNEKLFF. CDR3 sequence (DNA): TGCGCCAGCAGCTTCGAATGGGCAACTAATGAAAAACTGTTTTTT.

This clonotype was detected a few times. The chain is built from TRBV5-8 and TRBJ2-7; 10 bases line up with TRBD2. Germline CDR1 is SGHTS and CDR2 is YDEGEE. Trimming took 0 bases from V and 6 from J; bases not matched to a gene: 6. The CDR3 extends over 15 amino acids. The CDR3, as DNA: TGTGCCAGCAGCTTGGTGCTAGCGGGAGAGGTCGAGCAGTACTTC. Translation gives CASSLVLAGEVEQYF. The whole variable domain, remainder taken from reference TRBV5-8 and TRBJ2-7, is EAGVTQSPTHLIKTRGQQATLRCSPISGHTSVYWYQQALGLGLQFLLWYDEGEERNRGNFPPRFSGRQFPNYSSELNVNALELEDSALYLCASSLVLAGEVEQYFGPGTRLTVT.

This clonotype turned up a few times. This chain connects TRBV11-2 to TRBJ2-6; D not resolved. There are 14 residues in the CDR3. V was pared by 8 bases and J by 0 bases, with 8 bases between. CDR1 is SGHAT, CDR2 FQNNGV, per germline. CDR3 in amino acids: CASGVFSGANVLTF. The CDR3 nucleotides read TGTGCCAGCGGCGTATTCTCTGGGGCCAACGTCCTGACTTTC.

The chain links TRBV11-2 to TRBJ2-1; tentative D call: TRBD2 (5 bases). In germline, CDR1 is SGHAT, CDR2 FQNNGV. CDR3 size: 18 residues. V gave up 1 base and J gave up 0 bases, with 16 bases separating them. The CDR3 spells CASSLVAPGAGSYNEQFF. The CDR3 DNA reads TGTGCCAGCAGCTTAGTTGCCCCAGGCGCGGGCTCCTACAATGAGCAGTTCTTC.

This clonotype showed up many times. The rearrangement joins TRBV5-1 to TRBJ1-6; tentatively, D is TRBD1 (6 bases). V gave up 3 bases and J gave up 7 bases, with 14 bases separating them. CDR1 is SGHRS and CDR2 is YFSETQ in the germline V gene. The length of the CDR3 is 15 residues. Here the CDR3 DNA reads TGCGCCAGCAGCTCCGAGGGGGATGGGAATTCACCCCTCCACTTT. This encodes CASSSEGDGNSPLHF. The complete variable domain, with remaining parts taken from reference TRBV5-1 and TRBJ1-6, reads KAGVTQTPRYLIKTRGQQVTLSCSPISGHRSVSWYQQTPGQGLQFLFEYFSETQRNKGNFPGRFSGRQFSNSRSEMNVSTLELGDSALYLCASSSEGDGNSPLHFGNGTRLTVT.

The chain uses TRBV20-1 and TRBJ2-3, with D perhaps TRBD2 (5 bases). This CDR3 is 13 amino acids long. Germline assignment: CDR1 DFQATT and CDR2 SNEGSKA (reference sequence). CDR3 protein: CNPRSGGTDTQYF. The DNA of the CDR3 is TGCAACCCCCGGAGCGGAGGCACAGATACGCAGTATTTT.